This entry features one TCR beta chain sequence. Its cognate antigen has yet to be identified. Base qualities are missing; no much larger clone stands one base away. The data derive from a study of CD8 T cells in ankylosing spondylitis (dated 2017 in TCRdb). Regarding the research as a whole: The study profiled T cell receptor beta repertoires in healthy donors and ankylosing spondylitis patients to find disease-linked TCR variants. The full study cohort comprised around 25 ankylosing spondylitis patients and about 110 healthy donors. Peripheral blood was sampled, and synovial fluid was also collected from ankylosing spondylitis patients. On the study overall, not on this receptor specifically: The disease-linked clones were reported to be significantly enriched in matched synovial fluid samples from ankylosing spondylitis patients. A TCR beta motif of seven or eight highly homologous amino acid variants appeared characteristic of blood from ankylosing spondylitis patients. Some TCR beta motif variants had previously been reported in synovial fluid and blood of reactive arthritis patients, which suggested common disease-initiation mechanisms. In peripheral blood, the disease-linked clones were found at relatively low frequencies and had a CD8+ phenotype.

Instrument on record: Illumina HiSeq 2500. TCR beta libraries were prepared by quantitative 5'-RACE with molecular barcodes. On the authors' methods: A new computational method, built on a probabilistic model of VDJ rearrangement, was used to identify disease-linked TCR variants. TCRdb reprocessed the public reads (quality trimming at Q25 with fastp, clone calling with MiXCR) and kept in-frame beta chains. CDR3 protein duplicates are merged, each entry listing the most common genes and DNA. V and J calls and clone size were set by TCRdb, not the authors. Present in this sample are 700,000 to 850,000 distinct CDR3 sequences, about 12% of which were seen just once. 0.51% of the sample is taken by the ten largest. The CDR3 sequence holds 16 residues, the cysteine and phenylalanine included. This entry keeps only the CDR3 DNA: 48 bases, framed from base 1. CDR1 and CDR2, per the germline V gene, are LGHNA and YSLEER. V has 0 bases trimmed and J has 9 bases trimmed; junction bases matching no gene number 7.

The V gene is TRBV4-3 and the J gene is TRBJ2-1; 11 of the junction bases match TRBD2. The origin of this receptor is a male donor with ankylosing spondylitis. The sample taken for sequencing was blood, either unsorted or a sorted T cell fraction (not recorded which). This receptor carries the CDR3 CASSQEVSSGGSEQFF. The base sequence is TGCGCCAGCAGCCAAGAGGTTTCTAGCGGGGGGAGTGAGCAGTTCTTC.